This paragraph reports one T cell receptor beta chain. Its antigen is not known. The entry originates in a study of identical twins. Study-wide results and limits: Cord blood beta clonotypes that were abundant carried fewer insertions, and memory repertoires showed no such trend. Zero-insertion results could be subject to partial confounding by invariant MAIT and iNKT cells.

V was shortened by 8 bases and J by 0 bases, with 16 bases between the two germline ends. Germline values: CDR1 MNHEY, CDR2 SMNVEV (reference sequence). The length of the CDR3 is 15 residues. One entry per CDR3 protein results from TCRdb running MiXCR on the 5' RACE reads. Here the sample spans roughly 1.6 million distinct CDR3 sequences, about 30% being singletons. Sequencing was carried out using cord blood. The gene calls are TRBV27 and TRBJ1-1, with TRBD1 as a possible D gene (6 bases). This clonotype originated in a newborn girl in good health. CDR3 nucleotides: TGTGCCAGCTTAATGGGCAGGGGAATGAACACTGAAGCTTTCTTT. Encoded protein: CASLMGRGMNTEAFF.